What follows are 8 T cell receptor beta chains derived from one specimen sequenced in a study of T cells in Graves' hyperthyroidism and ophthalmopathy. RNA transcripts yielded amplified TCR beta CDR3 regions. Primed by the HTBI set, a first-round RT-PCR was run on the TCR CDR3. TCRdb ran MiXCR on the multiplex PCR reads and lists one entry per CDR3 protein. The table shows about 320,000 distinct CDR3 sequences, with around a sixth occurring only once. Source material: blood. All receptors derive from a man aged 25-45 years with Graves' hyperthyroidism.

At least ten counts were recorded for this clonotype. The V call is TRBV3-1, the J call TRBJ1-1; tentative D call: TRBD1 (5 bases). Per the germline V gene, CDR1 is LGHDT and CDR2 is YNNKEL (reference sequence). The CDR3 spans 14 residues. V lost 0 bases, J lost 4 bases, and 9 bases lay in between. This CDR3 reads CASSQDLGVTEAFF. CDR3 DNA: TGTGCCAGCAGCCAAGATCTGGGGGTCACTGAAGCTTTCTTT.

V usage is TRBV3-1 and J usage is TRBJ2-2; D gene ambiguous. Germline CDR1 and CDR2: LGHDT and YNNKEL (reference sequence). The CDR3 has 14 amino acids. The V end was cut by 4 bases, the J end by 6 bases, with 12 bases between. CDR3 sequence (DNA): TGTGCCAGCAGCCGCCAGCTAGTCGCCGGGGAGCTGTTTTTT. This codes for CASSRQLVAGELFF.

The gene calls are TRBV29-1 and TRBJ1-1; D is unresolved. CDR1 is SQVTM and CDR2 is ANQGSEA in the germline V gene. This CDR3 has 16 amino acids. Trimming stripped 0 bases from V and 1 base from J, with 15 bases between. The CDR3 sequence: CSVEEGSGIGNTEAFF. CDR3 bases: TGCAGCGTTGAAGAAGGGAGTGGTATAGGGAACACTGAAGCTTTCTTT.

There are many counts of this clonotype. V is TRBV12-3 or TRBV12-4 and J is TRBJ2-7; unclear D gene. The germline V and J ends were trimmed by 8 bases and 5 bases, with 10 bases remaining between them. The CDR3 sequence is 11 residues long. The CDR3 bases are TGTGCCAGCGCTGAGGCCCACGAGCAGTACTTC. Amino acids: CASAEAHEQYF.

This clonotype has a handful of counts. This sequence joins TRBV28 and TRBJ1-6, with D tentatively TRBD1 (6 bases). Germline V gene lookup returns CDR1 MDHEN and CDR2 SYDVKM. The CDR3 totals 14 residues. Trimming removed 7 bases from V and 4 bases from J, with 11 bases in between. The CDR3, as DNA: TGTGCCAGCACAACGGGACAATATAATTCACCCCTCCACTTT. It is translated as CASTTGQYNSPLHF.

The V gene is TRBV24-1, the J gene TRBJ1-1; tentative D call: TRBD1 (5 bases). Germline V gives CDR1 KGHDR, CDR2 SFDVKD. V shed 3 bases and J shed 5 bases, with 15 bases lying between them. The CDR3 loop spans 15 amino acids. CDR3 in amino acids: CATSDPRDGDTEAFF. In DNA, the CDR3 is TGTGCCACCAGTGATCCCCGGGACGGAGATACTGAAGCTTTCTTT.

The V gene is TRBV20-1, the J gene TRBJ2-3; TRBD2 matches 9 bases. After removal of 4 bases from V and 2 bases from J, the junction contained 4 bases not matched to a gene. The germline V gene encodes CDR1 DFQATT and CDR2 SNEGSKA (reference sequence). The CDR3 runs to 14 residues. CDR3 nucleotides: TGCAGTGCTATTCTAGCGGGACACACAGATACGCAGTATTTT. This translates into CSAILAGHTDTQYF.

This clonotype was counted at least ten times. V and J are TRBV7-3 and TRBJ2-2; 13 nucleotides line up with TRBD2. The V gene's germline CDR1 is SGHTA and CDR2 FQGTGA. J lost 4 bases, V lost 5 bases, and 7 bases had no gene match. This CDR3 has 17 residues. CDR3 DNA: TGTGCCAGCAGCCCCCAACTAGCGGGAGGGCGCACCGGGGAGCTGTTTTTT. Protein product: CASSPQLAGGRTGELFF.